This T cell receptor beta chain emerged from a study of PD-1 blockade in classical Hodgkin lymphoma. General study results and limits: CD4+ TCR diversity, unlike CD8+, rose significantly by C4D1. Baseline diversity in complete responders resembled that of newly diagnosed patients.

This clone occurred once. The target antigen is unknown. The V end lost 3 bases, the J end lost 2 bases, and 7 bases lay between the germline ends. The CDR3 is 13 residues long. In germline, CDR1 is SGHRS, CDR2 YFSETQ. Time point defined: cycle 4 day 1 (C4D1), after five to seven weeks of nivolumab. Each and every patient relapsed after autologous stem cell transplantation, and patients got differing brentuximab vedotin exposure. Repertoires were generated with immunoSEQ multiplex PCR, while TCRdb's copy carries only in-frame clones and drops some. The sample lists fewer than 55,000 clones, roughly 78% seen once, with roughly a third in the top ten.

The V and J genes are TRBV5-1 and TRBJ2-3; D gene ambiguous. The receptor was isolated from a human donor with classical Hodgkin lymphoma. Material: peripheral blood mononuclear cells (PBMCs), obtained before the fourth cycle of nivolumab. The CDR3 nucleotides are TGCGCCAGCAGCTCCCAGAACACAGATACGCAGTATTTT. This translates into CASSSQNTDTQYF.